A single sample gave rise to the 2 T cell receptor beta chains below, sequenced in a study of blood T cell repertoires in COVID-19. Sequencing was performed with immunoSEQ multiplex PCR; in TCRdb, only in-frame clones are kept and a portion is missing. The sample has 150,000 or so clones; around 81% are singletons. Sequenced: peripheral blood. The origin of the receptors is a woman in her sixties with acute or convalescent COVID-19.

The chain uses TRBV28 and TRBJ1-6; D may be TRBD1 (6 bases). This CDR3 is 16 amino acids long. Trimming stripped 6 bases from V and 0 bases from J, with 12 bases between. Germline V gene sequence: CDR1 MDHEN, CDR2 SYDVKM. The CDR3 DNA sequence: TGTGCCAGCAGCCCAACAGGGAGCTCCTATAATTCACCCCTCCACTTT. Amino acids: CASSPTGSSYNSPLHF.

This clone was seen only once. The CDR3 sequence: CSVEDRGEGYEQYF. The CDR3 DNA sequence: TGCAGCGTTGAAGATCGGGGGGAGGGGTACGAGCAGTACTTC. The chain couples TRBV29-1 to TRBJ2-7; 7 bases line up with TRBD2. V trimming: 0 bases; J trimming: 4 bases; junction bases outside the gene matches: 6. CDR3 length: 14 residues. Germline V gene sequence: CDR1 SQVTM, CDR2 ANQGSEA.